The T cell receptor (beta chain) under discussion was sequenced for a study of blood T cells in healthy people across ages. A word on this clonotype: Antigen: not known.

The CDR3 runs to 16 residues. In germline, CDR1 is MNHNS, CDR2 SASEGT. V gave up 11 bases and J gave up 7 bases; unmatched junction bases: 20. It was with a sample-barcoded 5' primer and a J-beta primer mix that a second PCR of about 6 to 12 cycles was run. With 12 random nucleotides, a template-switch adaptor tagged each individual cDNA molecule. TCRdb analysed the 5' RACE reads with MiXCR anew, one entry per CDR3 protein. Of over a million distinct CDR3 sequences listed, approximately 59% are singletons. General study findings and limits: Versus aged donors, long-lived donors had higher diversity and more naive CD4+ cells. Reliance upon unsorted PBMCs precluded definitive naive versus antigen-experienced comparison.

Each donor gave 9.5 to 10 milliliters of peripheral blood. V and J are TRBV6-1 and TRBJ1-2, with 9 bases fitting TRBD1. The sequencing sample was made of blood. This TCR was sampled from a man aged 18 to 35 in good health. The CDR3: CAGTPGTGTPPGGYTF. The CDR3 DNA is TGTGCCGGGACGCCCGGGACAGGGACGCCTCCGGGTGGCTACACCTTC.